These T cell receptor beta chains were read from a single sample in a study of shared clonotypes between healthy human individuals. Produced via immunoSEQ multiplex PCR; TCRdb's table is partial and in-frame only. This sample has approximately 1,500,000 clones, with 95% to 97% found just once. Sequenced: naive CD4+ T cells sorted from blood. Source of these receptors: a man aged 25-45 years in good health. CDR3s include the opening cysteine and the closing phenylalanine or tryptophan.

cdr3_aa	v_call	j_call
CASSNQGGQGETQYF	TRBV7-9	TRBJ2-5
CATSFSGSFASYNEQFF	TRBV15	TRBJ2-1
CASSLATGFAGELFF	TRBV7-6	TRBJ2-2
CASSTARTSNNEQFF	TRBV27	TRBJ2-1
CASSKLAGVSYEQYF	TRBV7-9	TRBJ2-7
CASSLAHPAYEQYF	TRBV7-9	TRBJ2-7
CASSVVGTGNVLTF	TRBV9	TRBJ2-6
CATSRVASDIQYF	TRBV15	TRBJ2-4
CASSHIPDRPNQPQHF	TRBV27	TRBJ1-5
CASSEVYSNQPQHF	TRBV2	TRBJ1-5
CASSEAGTGMYEQYF	TRBV6-1	TRBJ2-7
CASSSTGTNEKLFF	TRBV7-9	TRBJ1-4
CASSPLGTSGGSEQYF	TRBV18	TRBJ2-7
CASSQDGGGARQETQYF	TRBV4-2	TRBJ2-5
CASYFAYNEQFF	TRBV12-5	TRBJ2-1
CASSSKLAPGNNEQFF	TRBV5-4	TRBJ2-1
CASSLSQTSGNTIYF	TRBV5-1	TRBJ1-3
CASSEGQSYNEQFF	TRBV2	TRBJ2-1
CASSATPTGKDYGYTF	TRBV7-8	TRBJ1-2
CASSEREGNYEQYF	TRBV2	TRBJ2-7
CASSVAHRFPYEQYF	TRBV9	TRBJ2-7
CASSPRTAGNTIYF	TRBV28	TRBJ1-3
CSVSPDRDGYTF	TRBV29-1	TRBJ1-2
CASSYSPGLPGNTIYF	TRBV6-5	TRBJ1-3
CASSESRPTDTQYF	TRBV6-1	TRBJ2-3
CASRPRYGYTF	TRBV28	TRBJ1-2
CASSFGGGDGYTF	TRBV7-3	TRBJ1-2
CASSVTGTGGYEQYF	TRBV9	TRBJ2-7
CASSSSGRVTGELFF	TRBV28	TRBJ2-2
CASSITHAPSGRSEQFF	TRBV19	TRBJ2-1
CASSFLTGGDNEQFF	TRBV27	TRBJ2-1
CASSELEYNEQFF	TRBV2	TRBJ2-1
CASGGLPQVNEQFF	TRBV5-4	TRBJ2-1
CASRPWGLLTGELFF	TRBV27	TRBJ2-2
CASSIGGSGRSYEQFF	TRBV19	TRBJ2-1
CASSPRLVSGETQYF	TRBV7-7	TRBJ2-5
CASSVGAAYEQYF	TRBV6-6	TRBJ2-7
CASSLGEGGFYGYTF	TRBV7-9	TRBJ1-2
CASRAAGRSNEKLFF	TRBV6-1	TRBJ1-4
CASRRITTAGGRDTQYF	TRBV27	TRBJ2-3
CASSASTGQGAIGYTF	TRBV6-1	TRBJ1-2